This record looks at one T cell receptor (beta chain) sequence and its context. The data were obtained in a study of T cell responses to AZD1222 COVID-19 vaccine. The assay was immunoSEQ multiplex PCR, and TCRdb's table has in-frame clones only and misses some. Here the sample spans around 200,000 clones, over 85% being singletons. The CDR3 has 16 amino acids. Germline V gene lookup returns CDR1 MNHEY and CDR2 SVGAGI. V dropped 2 bases and J dropped 2; count of bases not matched to a gene: 7. The chain recombines TRBV6-5 with TRBJ2-7; 9 bases are shared with TRBD1. This TCR came from an adult who received the MenACWY meningococcal vaccine as a control. Sequencing was performed on peripheral blood, taken 28 days after the second dose of the MenACWY control vaccine. The CDR3 nucleotides are TGTGCCAGCAGTTACGGGGGACAGGGAGCAGCCTACGAGCAGTACTTC. Its protein product is CASSYGGQGAAYEQYF.